The TCR beta chain described here comes from a study of T cell repertoires in cytomegalovirus infection. Study as a whole: It was the public TCR beta signatures that indicated both CMV infection and matching HLA type.

Germline trimming cut 5 bases from V and 1 base from J; bases unmatched to any gene: 3. The CDR3 spans 16 residues. The germline CDR1 and CDR2 sequences are SGHVS and FQNEAQ. MiXCR, applied by TCRdb to the reads, yields one record per CDR3 protein. The profile shows roughly 180,000 distinct CDR3 sequences, about 18% of them singletons. The gene calls are TRBV7-8 and TRBJ2-1, with 12 bases that match TRBD2. This receptor was identified in a human donor in good health (CMV status not recorded). Some clones in this sample may be carry-over from other donors' samples. The sample taken for sequencing was CD8+ T cells from PBMCs. In nucleotides, the CDR3 is TGTGCCAGCAGCAAAACTAGCGGGGGGTCCTACAATGAGCAGTTCTTC. It specifies CASSKTSGGSYNEQFF.